This TCR beta chain emerged from a study of post-analysis software for immune sequencing data (dated by TCRdb to the mid-2010s). At the level of the whole study: Relapsing-remitting, secondary progressive and progressive-relapsing multiple sclerosis were recorded as disease courses, and subtype annotation was lacking for some patients. Patient repertoires were compared against about a dozen previously published healthy control repertoires from donors aged roughly 6 to 27 years. A subset of samples was prepared in parallel using single-end sample barcoding, then pooled and co-amplified after Illumina adapter ligation.

The library was built by means of PCR. Sequencing was performed on an Illumina HiSeq 2500. Unique molecular identifiers were incorporated into TCR beta cDNA libraries to reduce PCR and sequencing biases. Approximately 500,000 cDNA molecules were obtained per 1 to 10 million input T cells, so each molecule approximated one T cell. Patient libraries were prepared and sequenced with the same protocol used for the earlier healthy control dataset. Within a given batch, samples were prepared together, multiplexed and sequenced on the same HiSeq lane. On the study's bioinformatics: Raw barcoded reads were processed with MIGEC, discarding single-read molecular identifier groups before consensus assembly and CDR3 extraction. VDJtools was used for post-analysis of the clonotype tables, with diversity normalized by down-sampling every dataset to the smallest sample size. In repertoire overlap clustering, CDR3 amino acid sequences, but not nucleotide sequences, were matched to correct batch-related cross-sample contamination. The public reads were run again by TCRdb, first through fastp at Q25 and then through MiXCR, and only productive beta chains were kept. Each record represents a unique CDR3 protein, reported with the most common genes and DNA among its rows. Clone size and V and J calls follow TCRdb, not the original study. The sample data list 600,000 to 750,000 distinct CDR3 sequences, and around 64% of these were observed just once. The biggest ten clones account for approximately 10% of the sample.

From a lookup of the germline V gene, CDR1 and CDR2 are SNHLY and FYNNEI. The CDR3 covers 12 residues, taking in both the cysteine and the phenylalanine. The sequence is cut down to CDR3 DNA, 36 bases in frame from base 1. To demonstrate the VDJtools post-analysis software, the study profiled TCR beta repertoires from the peripheral blood of around 13 young patients with multiple sclerosis. Multiple sclerosis patients were children and adolescents aged roughly 6 to 16 years. Summary of the overall study and its limitations: Multiple sclerosis patients had significantly lower normalized Chao1 diversity than controls, a result that suggests substantial peripheral T-cell clonal expansion. When samples were clustered directly using the F measure, samples prepared in the same batch co-clustered strongly, which prompted a batch-effect correction. Roughly 5 TRBV segments, including TRBV5-6, TRBV5-1 and TRBV20-1, were significantly more frequent in patients than controls. The control group was slightly older than the multiple sclerosis patient group.

A remark on this clonotype: The antigen this receptor binds is unknown. No base quality information exists; no much larger clone differs at one position.

The chain employs TRBV2 and TRBJ2-4, with a weak D call of TRBD1 (5 bases match). Gene TRBJ2-5 matches the end of the DNA better, so the J call may be wrong. The specimen sequenced was blood. The TCR sequence derives from a girl aged 2 to 10 with multiple sclerosis. CDR3 region: CAGRGQSETQYF. At the DNA level, the sequence is TGTGCCGGTCGCGGACAAAGCGAGACCCAGTACTTC.